This T cell receptor beta chain derives from a study of cytomegalovirus exposure and HLA in healthy donors (dated by TCRdb to about 2017). The study in broad terms: In an earlier analysis of 550 to 750 of the donors, about 270 Gb of sequence data and 100 million or so unique TCR beta sequences from roughly 180 million T cells were reported. About 330 gigabases of sequencing data and around 85 million unique TCR sequences made up an early release that covered several hundred HLA-typed donors. The genetic ancestry cluster associated with self-reported Caucasian donors included 81% of the roughly 380 genotyped donors. The study aimed to test whether cataloging public T cell receptors could reveal signatures of past pathogen exposure. The study used immunosequencing to profile the T cell repertoires of approximately 630 subjects and linked those repertoires to cytomegalovirus serostatus. In addition to the first cohort of hundreds of subjects, a separate validation cohort of 120 different subjects was used. To predict cytomegalovirus infection status, the study combined high-throughput TCR immunosequencing, statistical association of individual TCRs with disease status, and machine learning. To study patterns of TCR occurrence, a later analysis re-analyzed previously published TCR beta repertoires from 500 to 850 donors and added high-resolution HLA genotyping. Rather than using new phenotypic data, the later analysis identified candidate immune exposures from TCR beta sequences and from how often those sequences occurred across donors. To decide whether each TCR beta V gene segment behaved as functional or pseudogenic, an earlier analysis of 587 of the donors relied on high-throughput TCR beta sequencing. Donor age, sex, ethnicity and CMV serostatus were compiled alongside the repertoire data. In a later genetic analysis, genome-wide SNP genotypes for about 65% of the 666 donors were used, and that subset was treated as a discovery cohort. All discovery cohort repertoires had been generated on a single sequencing platform. HLA typing included class I and class II loci at four-digit resolution. The number of donors typed differed by locus, with roughly 620-640 for A, B, C, DRB1 and DQB1, around 500 for DQA1, 600 to 610 for DPA1, and approximately 470 for DPB1. Because of strong linkage in the cohort, a handful of DR-DQ haplotypes were treated as single units for association and clustering. Among some 400 genotyped donors of the cohort, an average of approximately 240,000 unique TCR beta nucleotide sequences was sequenced per donor, of which approximately 19% were non-productive. Beyond this particular receptor, the publication reports: In a later analysis, most CMV-associated TCR beta chains were found to appear HLA-restricted, with HLA associations seemingly driven largely by CMV exposure. Because counts were too low, 15 to 20 rarely observed V segments, including chromosome 9 orphons, were excluded from the earlier analysis of 587 of the donors. In an earlier analysis of approximately 590 of the donors, most TCR beta V segments were observed in productive rearrangements about 87% or about 30% of the time, broadly matching IMGT annotations. The 87-base-pair reads could not distinguish some IMGT-functional V segments, including TRBV6-2 and TRBV6-3, so those segments were excluded. In a later genetic analysis, a missense DCLRE1C variant was associated with V-gene and J-gene trimming of TCR beta chains, and the association was replicated in an independent cohort. Three of the identified cytomegalovirus-associated TCR beta chains were confirmed in vitro to be specific for cytomegalovirus antigens. Strong co-occurrence of HLA alleles, especially DR and DQ, made assigning TCR associations to individual alleles difficult. The authors suggested that the approach could potentially be generalized to other disease states and immunological phenotypes. In a later analysis, TCR association rates were found to vary across HLA loci, with the most associated TCRs seen for DRB1 alleles and the fewest for HLA-C alleles. The classifier was reported to diagnose cytomegalovirus status with high specificity and sensitivity in both the original and validation cohorts. In a later analysis, around 17,000 TCR beta sequences were associated with specific HLA alleles at a false discovery rate of 0.05. The study gave a list of 150 to 200 TCR beta chains associated with cytomegalovirus. In this cohort, only TCR beta chains were sequenced, and detectable features were limited by the absence of alpha or paired-chain data. A further reported finding was that TCR beta sequences accurately predicted the HLA-A and HLA-B alleles for most subjects in the first cohort. The sequencing pipeline was judged likely to have produced a cluster of highly shared sequence variants as a technical artifact. CMV serostatus was the only immune exposure information available for the cohort. Linkage disequilibrium might explain the correlated functional status among segregating V segments, but an unknown experimental factor could not be ruled out. In a later analysis, several top co-occurrence clusters were reported to appear linked to parvovirus B19, influenza, CMV and Epstein-Barr virus. The presence/absence analyses assumed that sequencing depth was roughly uniform across donors, and that assumption may not be true. According to a later genetic analysis, donors in an Asian-associated ancestry cluster had fewer N-insertions in productive TCRs than the roughly 700-donor mean. Because HLA typing was unavailable for some donors at each locus, only the typed subset was used in association tests. Most TCR sequences were seen in very few donors, while some public TCRs were found in many individuals. Compared with equally common non-associated chains, HLA-associated TCR beta chains in a later analysis were more clonally expanded and had lower generation probabilities.

The CDR3 runs 12 residues from the cysteine to the phenylalanine. Solely the CDR3 DNA is kept, with 36 bases framed from the first base. The CDR1 and CDR2 encoded by the germline V gene (reference sequence) are SGHNT and YYREEE. V drops 7 bases and J drops 0 bases, leaving 7 bases in between. Libraries were built with the immunoSEQ multiplex PCR assay. For the multiplex PCR, a mixture combining 60 forward primers for TCR Vbeta segments and 13 reverse primers for TCR Jbeta segments was used. A multiplex PCR assay on genomic DNA amplified the CDR3 region of rearranged TCR beta genes. The Illumina HiSeq System was used to sequence the amplified TCR beta libraries as 87-base-pair reads. The authors' pipeline ran thus. In a later analysis, 77 million or so unique TCR beta chains were counted across the roughly 670 repertoires, and roughly 10 million of these chains were shared by at least two donors. To remove PCR and sequencing errors, raw reads were error-corrected and collapsed into unique sequences using a nearest-neighbor algorithm that merged closely related sequences. V, D and J gene segments were assigned by aligning CDR3 sequences to IMGT reference sequences. For a sequence to be retained, a match of at least six nucleotides was required to both a V gene segment and a J gene segment. A rearrangement was called productive if the CDR3 had no stop codons and remained in frame with V and J, and every other rearrangement was called non-productive. Following IMGT convention, CDR3 was defined as the stretch from the second conserved V-encoded cysteine to the conserved J-encoded phenylalanine. In an earlier analysis of around 640 of the donors, sequences lacking an unambiguous match to a single V gene segment were excluded. In an earlier analysis of several hundred of the donors, V segments were called functional above 56.7% productive rearrangements and were called segregating when the between-donor standard deviation exceeded 5%. A statistical classification framework was built for diagnosing cytomegalovirus status from the catalog of TCR beta chain sequences. A later analysis assigned V and J genes by comparing TCR nucleotide sequences with IMGT/GENE-DB human TR gene sequences. In a later analysis, CDR3 sequences and most-parsimonious VDJ recombination scenarios were assigned using the TCRdist pipeline. In a later analysis, each TCR beta chain was defined by its CDR3 amino acid sequence together with its V-gene family, and reads without a unique V-gene family were excluded. To address suspected cross-contamination and a sequencing artifact, a later analysis removed over 500 highly shared, low-generation-probability nucleotide sequences. A later analysis calculated a clonal expansion index for each public chain from normalized within-repertoire ranks of inferred template counts. A later analysis computed generation probabilities with a VDJ recombination model fitted to out-of-frame rearrangements, and checked the results against IGoR. In a later analysis, TCR-TCR, TCR-HLA and TCR-CMV co-occurrence was scored with hypergeometric tests, and a repertoire-size bias correction was applied to TCR pairs. In a later analysis, false discovery rates were estimated by permuting HLA or CMV assignments 20 times. In a later analysis, co-occurring TCRs were grouped using DBSCAN, and TCRdist sequence similarity was added for clustering within HLA-allele-positive subsets. Repertoires with fewer than 30,000 or more than 120,000 public chains, plus five repertoires with anomalous nucleotide sharing, were excluded from co-occurrence clustering. TCRdb provides this immuneACCESS table in a form limited to in-frame rearrangements. Some clones are lacking; in checked studies, under half of them reflect an unresolved V gene, and why the rest are absent is not known. V, J and clone size are those of that table, while D and trimming were read from the DNA. This sample lists 100,000 to 120,000 clones; approximately 12% were detected once. About a sixth of the sample rests with the top ten.

This clone has just a few counts. The clone's antigen remains unknown. No qualities accompany the bases; no much larger clone lies one base away. The cohort comprised fewer than 700 healthy bone marrow donors. At the time of sampling, every cohort member was nominally healthy, though immune exposures that went unrecorded were likely present. The donor was CMV seropositive and was included in the group of 300 or so seropositive cohort members. A peripheral blood sample was collected from each donor, and TCR beta sequencing was performed on peripheral blood mononuclear cells. Genomic DNA was extracted from the blood cell samples with the Qiagen DNeasy Blood Extraction Kit.

This sequence originates from a man between 35 and 55 years old in good health and CMV-seropositive. Input material: PBMCs. The V and J segments used are TRBV5-4 and TRBJ1-2, with a tentative D gene TRBD1 over 6 matching bases. The bases are TGTGCCAGCGGACAGACTAACTATGGCTACACCTTC. The translation is CASGQTNYGYTF.